Shown below are 20 T cell receptor beta chains from a single sample sequenced in a study of blood T cell repertoires in COVID-19. TCRdb keeps only in-frame clones here, not all; method: immunoSEQ multiplex PCR. The sample holds about 170,000 clones, about four fifths seen once. Sequencing input: peripheral blood. Receptor source: a man between 18 and 29 years old with active or convalescent COVID-19.

V is TRBV3-1 (or the pseudogene TRBV3-2) and J is TRBJ1-2, with TRBD1 identical over 8 bases. This CDR3 has 14 residues. CDR1 and CDR2 from the germline V gene are LGHDT and YNNKEL (reference sequence). The V segment lost 0 bases and the J segment 8 bases; nucleotides outside the gene matches: 5. CDR3 in amino acids: CASSQDLTGGGYTF. The CDR3 nucleotides are TGTGCCAGCAGCCAAGATCTCACAGGGGGAGGCTACACCTTC.

J is TRBJ1-2 and V is TRBV7-9; perhaps TRBD1 as D (5 bases). Germline loops: CDR1 SEHNR, CDR2 FQNEAQ (reference sequence). The length of the CDR3 is 13 residues. V was clipped by 5 bases and J by 8 bases, with 15 bases between them. The CDR3 bases are TGTGCCAGCAGCCCGCATGGGGCGCGAGGCTACACCTTC. This encodes CASSPHGARGYTF.

This chain uses TRBV2 with TRBJ1-5; D unclear. The V gene's germline CDR1 is SNHLY and CDR2 FYNNEI. V was pared by 3 bases and J by 3 bases, with 15 bases between. This CDR3 spans 16 amino acids. The CDR3 nucleotides are TGTGCCAGCAGTGAGAGGTCAGCCCGATCCAATCAGCCCCAGCATTTT. It specifies CASSERSARSNQPQHF. The full variable domain, its missing parts supplied by reference TRBV2 and TRBJ1-5, is EPEVTQTPSHQVTQMGQEVILRCVPISNHLYFYWYRQILGQKVEFLVSFYNNEISEKSEIFDDQFSVERPDGSNFTLKIRSTKLEDSAMYFCASSERSARSNQPQHFGDGTRLSIL.

The rearrangement uses TRBV5-1 and TRBJ1-2; 7 bases are shared with TRBD1. Germline V CDR1 and CDR2: SGHRS, YFSETQ. The junction had 5 bases not matched to a gene; V was cut back by 1 base and J by 5 bases. This CDR3 spans 14 amino acids. The CDR3 DNA reads as TGCGCCAGCAGCTTGTCGGAGGGACAGTATGGCTACACCTTC. Translated: CASSLSEGQYGYTF.

V and J are TRBV3-1 (or the pseudogene TRBV3-2) and TRBJ1-1, with D perhaps matching TRBD1 (6 bases). The germline V and J ends were trimmed by 4 bases and 1 base, with 10 bases remaining between them. Per germline, CDR1 LGHDT and CDR2 YNNKEL (reference sequence). This CDR3 comprises 14 residues. The CDR3 region is CASSRQTGNTEAFF. For the CDR3, the DNA is TGTGCCAGCAGCCGCCAGACAGGGAACACTGAAGCTTTCTTT.

The chain uses TRBV7-9 and TRBJ2-7, with a weak D call TRBD2 (7 bases). The V and J ends lost 1 base and 6 bases respectively, with 16 bases between them. The germline CDR1 and CDR2 sequences are SEHNR and FQNEAQ (reference sequence). The CDR3 runs 15 residues. CDR3 nucleotide sequence: TGTGCCAGCAGCTTAGGAACAGGGACTACGGGCGAGCAGTACTTC. This translates into CASSLGTGTTGEQYF.

The V call is TRBV27, the J call TRBJ2-6, with TRBD2 as a possible D gene (5 bases). Trimming removed 6 bases at V and 0 bases at J, with 9 bases between. The CDR3 length is 15 residues. Germline CDR1 and CDR2: MNHEY and SMNVEV (reference sequence). The CDR3 loop is CASRGLHSGANVLTF. DNA of the CDR3: TGTGCCAGCAGAGGACTCCACTCTGGGGCCAACGTCCTGACTTTC.

The chain has TRBV7-2 and TRBJ1-1; D perhaps matches TRBD1 (6 bases). CDR1 and CDR2 from the germline V gene are SGHTA and FQGNSA. The length of the CDR3 is 15 residues. V gave up 5 bases and J gave up 2 bases, with 15 bases separating them. CDR3 amino acids: CASSTTGTTNTEAFF. DNA for the CDR3: TGTGCCAGCAGCACCACCGGGACAACCAACACTGAAGCTTTCTTT.

The V call is TRBV28, the J call TRBJ1-2; D possibly corresponds to TRBD1 (6 bases). CDR1 is MDHEN and CDR2 is SYDVKM in the germline V gene. The length of the CDR3 is 13 residues. V was shortened by 5 bases and J by 8 bases, with 15 bases between the two germline ends. CDR3 bases: TGTGCCAGCAGTGCGGGGGCTTATCGAGGCTACACCTTC. Residues: CASSAGAYRGYTF.

The genes are TRBV5-1 and TRBJ1-5; no reliable D call. The CDR3 has 14 amino acids. Germline V CDR1 and CDR2: SGHRS, YFSETQ. Trimming stripped 4 bases from V and 4 bases from J, with 12 bases between. CDR3 amino acids: CASSAGGSNQPQHF. The CDR3 DNA follows: TGCGCCAGCAGCGCAGGAGGGTCGAATCAGCCCCAGCATTTT.

J is TRBJ2-7 and V is TRBV2; 14 bases are a match to TRBD2. V shed 5 bases and J 0 bases; nucleotides not matched to a gene: 3. The V gene's germline CDR1 is SNHLY and CDR2 FYNNEI. CDR3 length: 16 amino acids. The CDR3 spells CASSRLAGGSSYEQYF. CDR3 nucleotide sequence: TGTGCCAGCAGTAGACTAGCGGGGGGGAGCTCCTACGAGCAGTACTTC.

The rearrangement links TRBV18 to TRBJ2-1, with D hard to call. CDR3 size: 13 residues. The V end was cut by 0 bases, the J end by 10 bases, with 10 bases between. Per the germline V gene, CDR1 is KGHSH and CDR2 is LQKENI. CDR3 coding DNA: TGTGCCAGCTCACCACCTTCCCGGTTAGAGCAGTTCTTC. This codes for CASSPPSRLEQFF.

The DNA for the CDR3 is TGTGCCAGCAGCCCTGGGTTAGCGGCACAAGAGACCCAGTACTTC. Amino acids: CASSPGLAAQETQYF. J is TRBJ2-5 and V is TRBV7-9, with D perhaps TRBD2 (6 bases). V shed 5 bases and J shed 2 bases, with 15 bases lying between them. This CDR3 has 15 residues. Germline V gene data show CDR1 as SEHNR and CDR2 as FQNEAQ (reference sequence). Filled out from reference TRBV7-9 and TRBJ2-5, the complete variable domain reads DTGVSQNPRHKITKRGQNVTFRCDPISEHNRLYWYRQTLGQGPEFLTYFQNEAQLEKSRLLSDRFSAERPKGSFSTLEIQRTEQGDSAMYLCASSPGLAAQETQYFGPGTRLLVL.

The chain links TRBV2 to TRBJ1-5; 7 bases map to TRBD1. Per the germline V gene, CDR1 is SNHLY and CDR2 is FYNNEI. V lost 8 bases, J lost 0 bases, and 7 bases stayed unmatched. CDR3 size: 15 residues. Here the CDR3 DNA reads TGTGCCAGCGACCGGACAGGAGCTAGCAATCAGCCCCAGCATTTT. Translation gives CASDRTGASNQPQHF. The full variable domain, its missing parts supplied by reference TRBV2 and TRBJ1-5, is EPEVTQTPSHQVTQMGQEVILRCVPISNHLYFYWYRQILGQKVEFLVSFYNNEISEKSEIFDDQFSVERPDGSNFTLKIRSTKLEDSAMYFCASDRTGASNQPQHFGDGTRLSIL.

The gene calls are TRBV5-1 and TRBJ2-1; maybe TRBD1 (5 bases). Looked up from germline, CDR1 is SGHRS and CDR2 is YFSETQ. Trimming removed 3 bases from V and 3 bases from J, with 13 bases in between. The CDR3 is 15 amino acids. The CDR3 reads CASSSRVSIYNEQFF. The CDR3 DNA reads TGCGCCAGCAGCTCCAGGGTCTCTATCTACAATGAGCAGTTCTTC.

This chain uses TRBV5-1 with TRBJ2-7, with 8 bases that match TRBD1. Trimming at V came to 2 bases and at J to 3 bases, leaving 10 bases not matched to a gene. The germline V gene encodes CDR1 SGHRS and CDR2 YFSETQ. The CDR3 has 16 amino acids. CDR3 coding DNA: TGCGCCAGCAGCTTCTCAGGGGGCGCAAAGGGCTACGAGCAGTACTTC. Protein product: CASSFSGGAKGYEQYF.

V is TRBV28 and J is TRBJ1-5; perhaps TRBD1 as D (6 bases). This CDR3 contains 12 residues. The V end was cut by 4 bases, the J end by 9 bases, with 10 bases between. The germline V gene has CDR1 MDHEN and CDR2 SYDVKM. CDR3: CASSYRDAPQHF. CDR3 in DNA: TGTGCCAGCAGTTACAGGGACGCGCCCCAGCATTTT.

V is TRBV10-3 and J is TRBJ2-3, with TRBD2 as a possible D gene (6 bases). The CDR3 contains 16 residues. Germline CDR1 is ENHRY and CDR2 is SYGVKD. V was shortened by 2 bases and J by 6 bases, with 18 bases between the two germline ends. CDR3 region: CAISETAGWRIDTQYF. The CDR3 region has the DNA TGTGCCATCAGTGAGACGGCGGGGTGGAGGATTGATACGCAGTATTTT.

The chain couples TRBV5-1 to TRBJ1-2, with 8 bases fitting TRBD1. Trimming cost V 2 bases and J 4 bases; bases outside gene matches: 1. CDR1 is SGHRS and CDR2 is YFSETQ in the germline V gene. This CDR3 contains 13 residues. Here the CDR3 reads CASSFGQGYGYTF. The CDR3 coding sequence is TGCGCCAGCAGCTTCGGACAGGGCTATGGCTACACCTTC.

The rearrangement uses TRBV29-1 and TRBJ2-2; 10 positions match TRBD1. The CDR3 sequence is 13 residues long. With V trimmed by 7 bases and J by 5 bases, 4 bases remained unmatched. Germline V gene lookup returns CDR1 SQVTM and CDR2 ANQGSEA. The CDR3 loop is CSARTGGTGELFF. The CDR3 DNA reads as TGCAGCGCCAGGACAGGGGGAACCGGGGAGCTGTTTTTT.